This T cell receptor (beta chain) was recorded in a study of cytomegalovirus exposure and HLA in healthy donors. Study-wide results and caveats: The authors listed about 170 TCR beta chains as cytomegalovirus-associated. Clonal expansion, a later analysis showed, was greater in HLA-associated TCR beta chains than in equally common others.

Germline V gives CDR1 GTSNPN, CDR2 SVGIG (reference sequence). The CDR3 totals 14 residues. The junction had 7 bases not matched to a gene; V was cut back by 4 bases and J by 2 bases. Regarding this clone: The antigen is not known.

The PCR ran on 60 Vbeta and 13 Jbeta primers. Measured with immunoSEQ multiplex PCR; TCRdb has only the in-frame clones, and not every one. Among 90,000 to 110,000 clones listed, 60% to 80% were seen once. The sequencing input was PBMCs. This clonotype originated in a man aged 25 to 45 in good health and CMV-seronegative. The gene calls are TRBV30 and TRBJ1-1, with 7 bases fitting TRBD1. The CDR3 loop reads CAWTLDRLNTEAFF. The CDR3 DNA sequence: TGTGCCTGGACACTGGACAGGCTCAACACTGAAGCTTTCTTT.